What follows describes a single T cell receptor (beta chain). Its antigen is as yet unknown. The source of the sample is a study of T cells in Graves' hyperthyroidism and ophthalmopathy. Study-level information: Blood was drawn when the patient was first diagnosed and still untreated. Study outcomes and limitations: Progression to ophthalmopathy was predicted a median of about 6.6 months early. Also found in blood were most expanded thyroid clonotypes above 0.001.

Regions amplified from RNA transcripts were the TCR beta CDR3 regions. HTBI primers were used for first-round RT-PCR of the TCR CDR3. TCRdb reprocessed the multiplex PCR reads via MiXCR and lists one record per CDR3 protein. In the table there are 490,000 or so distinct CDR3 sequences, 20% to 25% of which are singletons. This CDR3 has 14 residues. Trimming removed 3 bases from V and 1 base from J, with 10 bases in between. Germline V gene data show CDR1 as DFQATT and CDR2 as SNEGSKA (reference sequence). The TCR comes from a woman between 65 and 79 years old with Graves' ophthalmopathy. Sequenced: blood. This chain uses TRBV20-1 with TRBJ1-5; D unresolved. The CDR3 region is CSASPFRSNQPQHF. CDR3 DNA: TGCAGTGCTAGCCCCTTTCGGAGCAATCAGCCCCAGCATTTT.